Below, 20 T cell receptor beta chains from the same sample are listed, as sequenced in a study of CD8+ T cells in alopecia areata (dated by TCRdb to about 2018). Receptor libraries were prepared by the immunoSEQ multiplex PCR assay. RNA was extracted from all samples and reverse transcribed into cDNA, which served as template for TCR sequencing. Entries here come from immuneACCESS through TCRdb and include only in-frame sequences with V and J called. Some clones fail to appear in such tables; in the studies checked, an unresolved V gene covers under half of the shortfall, and the cause of the remainder is unknown. Present in this sample are about 150,000 clones, 55% of which were seen just once. The ten largest clones add up to approximately 4.3% of the sample. Material for sequencing was CD4+ T cells sorted from blood. These receptors were collected from a human donor in good health.

This rearrangement joins TRBV7-2 to TRBJ2-5, with a possible D match to TRBD2 (6 bases). The germline V and J ends were trimmed by 0 bases and 5 bases, with 13 bases remaining between them. This CDR3 has 15 residues. Germline loops: CDR1 SGHTA, CDR2 FQGNSA. The CDR3 DNA sequence: TGTGCCAGCAGCTTAGCCCTGACTAGACGGGAGACCCAGTACTTC. It specifies CASSLALTRRETQYF.

The chain links TRBV29-1 to TRBJ2-3; 8 bases align to TRBD1. Germline V gene lookup returns CDR1 SQVTM and CDR2 ANQGSEA. The CDR3 has 16 amino acids. V shed 6 bases and J 0 bases; nucleotides not matched to a gene: 11. CDR3 amino acids: CSVTPRGRLSTDTQYF. The CDR3, as DNA: TGCAGCGTCACACCCAGGGGGCGTCTCAGCACAGATACGCAGTATTTT.

The J gene is TRBJ2-7, the V gene TRBV5-1, with TRBD1 identical over 8 bases. The CDR3 is 14 residues long. Germline trimming cut 2 bases from V and 1 base from J; bases unmatched to any gene: 2. CDR1 is SGHRS, CDR2 YFSETQ, per germline. Here the CDR3 reads CASSLQGDSYEQYF. The CDR3 nucleotides read TGCGCCAGCAGCTTACAGGGGGATTCCTACGAGCAGTACTTC.

This chain joins TRBV28 and TRBJ1-4; 8 bases map to TRBD1. The CDR3 totals 15 residues. J was trimmed by 6 bases and V by 5 bases; bases with no gene match: 8. Germline loops: CDR1 MDHEN, CDR2 SYDVKM. This chain's CDR3 is CASSPTTGADEKLFF. Here the CDR3 DNA reads TGTGCCAGCAGTCCGACGACAGGGGCGGATGAAAAACTGTTTTTT.

For this clone: The same CDR3 arises from other DNA sequences in this sample as well. This sequence joins TRBV29-1 and TRBJ2-2; D possibly corresponds to TRBD2 (5 bases). CDR1 and CDR2 (germline): SQVTM, ANQGSEA. The germline V and J ends were trimmed by 7 bases and 5 bases, with 8 bases remaining between them. The CDR3 totals 11 residues. The CDR3, as DNA: TGCAGCGGTCGGGATACCGGGGAGCTGTTTTTT. This sequence encodes CSGRDTGELFF.

The gene calls are TRBV19 and TRBJ2-7; weak D call: TRBD2 (5 bases). The CDR3 covers 14 residues. Trimming left V 8 bases short and J 0 bases short, with 14 bases between. CDR1 is LNHDA, CDR2 SQIVND, per germline (reference sequence). CDR3 sequence (DNA): TGTGCCAGTCACGCAATCGGGAACTCCTACGAGCAGTACTTC. Translated: CASHAIGNSYEQYF.

This chain connects TRBV5-1 to TRBJ2-7; tentative D call: TRBD2 (5 bases). The CDR3 has 11 residues. V was shortened by 7 bases and J by 4 bases, with 9 bases between the two germline ends. Per germline, CDR1 SGHRS and CDR2 YFSETQ. CDR3 in amino acids: CASAADYEQYF. DNA for the CDR3: TGCGCCAGCGCAGCGGATTACGAGCAGTACTTC.

This sequence joins TRBV14 and TRBJ2-1; TRBD1 agrees at 8 bases. CDR1 and CDR2 (germline): SGHDN, FVKESK. V was clipped by 4 bases and J by 4 bases; unmatched bases: 6. The CDR3 is made up of 15 amino acids. The CDR3 spells CASSLQGAAYNEQFF. The CDR3 DNA sequence: TGTGCCAGCAGCCTTCAGGGGGCGGCTTACAATGAGCAGTTCTTC.

The chain links TRBV30 to TRBJ1-5; 8 bases are a match to TRBD1. CDR3 length: 13 amino acids. V shed 8 bases and J 2 bases; nucleotides not matched to a gene: 5. Looked up from germline, CDR1 is GTSNPN and CDR2 is SVGIG (reference sequence). The CDR3 bases are TGTGCCATAGGACAGGGAGGCAATCAGCCCCAGCATTTT. Protein: CAIGQGGNQPQHF.

This clone was seen a few times. V and J are TRBV19 and TRBJ1-1, with TRBD1 matching over 10 bases. The V gene's germline CDR1 is LNHDA and CDR2 SQIVND (reference sequence). Trimming removed 4 bases from V and 1 base from J; junction bases left unmatched: 6. The CDR3 runs to 16 residues. The CDR3 DNA reads TGTGCCAGTAGTAGGCGACAGGGGGCCCAGAACACTGAAGCTTTCTTT. This encodes CASSRRQGAQNTEAFF. Combining the CDR3 with reference TRBV19 and TRBJ1-1 gives the whole variable domain DGGITQSPKYLFRKEGQNVTLSCEQNLNHDAMYWYRQDPGQGLRLIYYSQIVNDFQKGDIAEGYSVSREKKESFPLTVTSAQKNPTAFYLCASSRRQGAQNTEAFFGQGTRLTVV.

This chain connects TRBV7-3 to TRBJ2-3; D might be TRBD2 (6 bases). The CDR3 covers 13 residues. The ends were cut back, 1 base at V and 5 bases at J, with 7 bases in the middle. The germline V gene has CDR1 SGHTA and CDR2 FQGTGA. The CDR3: CASSLMGGDTQYF. The CDR3 DNA is TGTGCCAGCAGCTTAATGGGAGGAGATACGCAGTATTTT.

This chain uses TRBV28 with TRBJ2-7, with 7 bases matching TRBD2. After removal of 4 bases from V and 7 bases from J, the junction contained 13 bases not matched to a gene. The CDR3 totals 15 residues. Per germline, CDR1 MDHEN and CDR2 SYDVKM. The CDR3 loop reads CASSSPGGRIKEQYF. CDR3 nucleotide sequence: TGTGCCAGCAGTTCCCCGGGGGGTCGTATAAAGGAGCAGTACTTC.

J is TRBJ2-6 and V is TRBV4-2; D gene uncertain. V lost 1 base and J 1 base, leaving 5 bases between the germline ends. Germline V gene lookup returns CDR1 LGHNA and CDR2 YNFKEQ. The CDR3 spans 15 residues. CDR3 residues: CASSQVRSGANVLTF. The DNA of the CDR3 is TGTGCCAGCAGCCAAGTAAGGTCTGGGGCCAACGTCCTGACTTTC.

The chain uses TRBV9 and TRBJ1-2; TRBD1 matches at 7 bases. The CDR3 loop spans 14 amino acids. Looked up from germline, CDR1 is SGDLS and CDR2 is YYNGEE. With 4 bases clipped from V and 8 bases from J, the junction kept 11 bases outside the gene matches. The CDR3 loop is CASSPGQMGFGYTF. The CDR3 region has the DNA TGTGCCAGCAGCCCGGGACAGATGGGATTCGGCTACACCTTC. The full variable domain, completed using reference TRBV9 and TRBJ1-2, is DSGVTQTPKHLITATGQRVTLRCSPRSGDLSVYWYQQSLDQGLQFLIQYYNGEERAKGNILERFSAQQFPDLHSELNLSSLELGDSALYFCASSPGQMGFGYTFGSGTRLTVV.

The genes are TRBV29-1 and TRBJ1-3; D is perhaps TRBD1 (5 bases). CDR3 size: 15 residues. V lost 0 bases and J 2 bases, leaving 11 bases between the germline ends. Germline CDR1 SQVTM, CDR2 ANQGSEA. CDR3 sequence: CSVEDPGRTGNTIYF. CDR3 bases: TGCAGCGTTGAAGACCCAGGGAGGACTGGAAACACCATATATTTT.

The chain uses TRBV2 and TRBJ2-6; D possibly corresponds to TRBD2 (5 bases). Germline V gene data show CDR1 as SNHLY and CDR2 as FYNNEI. V was trimmed by 3 bases and J by 10 bases, leaving 10 bases between them. The CDR3 has 13 amino acids. The CDR3 here is CASSDGGSNVLTF. CDR3 DNA: TGTGCCAGCAGTGACGGCGGGTCAAACGTCCTGACTTTC.

This chain uses TRBV19 with TRBJ1-5; D is uncertain. The CDR3 has 15 amino acids. V was shortened by 5 bases and J by 2 bases, with 13 bases between the two germline ends. Germline V gives CDR1 LNHDA, CDR2 SQIVND (reference sequence). The CDR3 DNA is TGTGCCAGTAGTTCCCACGATCTGGGCAATCAGCCCCAGCATTTT. Protein sequence: CASSSHDLGNQPQHF.

J is TRBJ1-2 and V is TRBV27; D may be TRBD1 (6 bases). Germline V gives CDR1 MNHEY, CDR2 SMNVEV (reference sequence). With 6 bases removed from V and 7 bases from J, the gap between germline ends came to 21 bases. The length of the CDR3 is 15 residues. CDR3 amino acids: CASRPQGTPDPGYTF. The CDR3 region has the DNA TGTGCCAGCAGACCTCAGGGGACCCCGGACCCTGGCTACACCTTC.

J is TRBJ2-7 and V is TRBV6-5; D may be TRBD1 (5 bases). Germline V lookup: CDR1 MNHEY, CDR2 SVGAGI. CDR3 length equals 13 residues. The V end lost 5 bases, the J end lost 2 bases, and 10 bases lay between the germline ends. CDR3 sequence: CASSVDSTYEQYF. Written as DNA, the CDR3 is TGTGCCAGCAGTGTAGACAGCACCTACGAGCAGTACTTC.

This clone came up a few times. V gene TRBV11-2 combines with J gene TRBJ1-2; a possible D gene is TRBD1 (6 bases). This CDR3 comprises 15 residues. In germline, CDR1 is SGHAT, CDR2 FQNNGV. The V end lost 3 bases, the J end lost 3 bases, and 14 bases lay between the germline ends. CDR3 sequence (DNA): TGTGCCAGCAGCTTCAGTCAGGGGAGTTACTATGGCTACACCTTC. Translation gives CASSFSQGSYYGYTF. Variable domain in full (rest from reference TRBV11-2 and TRBJ1-2): EAGVAQSPRYKIIEKRQSVAFWCNPISGHATLYWYQQILGQGPKLLIQFQNNGVVDDSQLPKDRFSAERLKGVDSTLKIQPAKLEDSAVYLCASSFSQGSYYGYTFGSGTRLTVV.